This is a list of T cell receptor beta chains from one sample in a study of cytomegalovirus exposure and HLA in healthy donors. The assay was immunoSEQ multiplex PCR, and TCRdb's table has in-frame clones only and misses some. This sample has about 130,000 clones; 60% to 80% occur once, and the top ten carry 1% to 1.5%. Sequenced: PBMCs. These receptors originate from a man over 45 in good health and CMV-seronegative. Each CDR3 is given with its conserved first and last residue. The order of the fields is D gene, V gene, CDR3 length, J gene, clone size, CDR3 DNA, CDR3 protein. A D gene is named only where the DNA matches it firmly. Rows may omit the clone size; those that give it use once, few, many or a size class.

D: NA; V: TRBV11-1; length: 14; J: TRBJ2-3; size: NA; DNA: TGTGCCAGCAGCTTAGGACTGTCCACAGATACGCAGTATTTT; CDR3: CASSLGLSTDTQYF
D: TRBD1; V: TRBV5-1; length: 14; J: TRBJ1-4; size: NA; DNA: TGCGCCAGCAGCTACCTGGACAGGGATGAAAAACTGTTTTTT; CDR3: CASSYLDRDEKLFF
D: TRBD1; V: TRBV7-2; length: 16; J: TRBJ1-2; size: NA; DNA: TGTGCCAGCAGCAAGGGACAGGGGGCGCAGGAGGTTGGCTACACCTTC; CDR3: CASSKGQGAQEVGYTF
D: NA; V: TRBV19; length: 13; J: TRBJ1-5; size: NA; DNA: TGTGCCAGTAGTCTTTGGGGGGATCAGCCCCAGCATTTT; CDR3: CASSLWGDQPQHF
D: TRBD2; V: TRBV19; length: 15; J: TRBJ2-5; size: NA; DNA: TGTGCCAGTAGTCCGTGGACTAGCGGGAGAGAGACCCAGTACTTC; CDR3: CASSPWTSGRETQYF
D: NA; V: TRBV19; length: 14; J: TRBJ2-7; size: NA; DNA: TGTGCCAGTAGTATAGGGACAGATTCCTACGAGCAGTACTTC; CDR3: CASSIGTDSYEQYF
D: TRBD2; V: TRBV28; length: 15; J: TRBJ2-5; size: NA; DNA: TGTGCCAGCAGCATTGCCGGGACTAGGGAAGAGACCCAGTACTTC; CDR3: CASSIAGTREETQYF
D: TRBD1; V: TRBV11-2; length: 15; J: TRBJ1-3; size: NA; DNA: TGTGCCAGCAGCTCACAGGGGGCTCTTGGAAACACCATATATTTT; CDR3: CASSSQGALGNTIYF
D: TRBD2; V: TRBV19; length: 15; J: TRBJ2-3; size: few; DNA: TGTGCCAGTAGTATAGGTAGCGGGAGCACAGATACGCAGTATTTT; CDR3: CASSIGSGSTDTQYF
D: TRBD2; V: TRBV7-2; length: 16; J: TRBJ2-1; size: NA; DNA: TGTGCCAGCACCCAATCACGGACTAGCGGGACCAATGAGCAGTTCTTC; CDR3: CASTQSRTSGTNEQFF
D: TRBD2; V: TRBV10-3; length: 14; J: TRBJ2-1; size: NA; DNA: TGTGCCATCAGTTCGGGACTAGCCAACGATGAGCAGTTCTTC; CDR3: CAISSGLANDEQFF
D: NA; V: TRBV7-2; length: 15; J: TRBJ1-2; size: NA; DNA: TGTGCCAGCAGCTCCCGAGTCGGAGGTTGGGCAGCCTACACCTTC; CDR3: CASSSRVGGWAAYTF
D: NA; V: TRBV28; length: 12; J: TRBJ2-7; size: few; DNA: TGTGCCATCTCAGGGCAAACCTACGAGCAGTACTTC; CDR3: CAISGQTYEQYF
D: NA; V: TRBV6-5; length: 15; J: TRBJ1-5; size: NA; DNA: TGTGCCAGCGGTCGTACGGTAAATAGCAATCAGCCCCAGCATTTT; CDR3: CASGRTVNSNQPQHF
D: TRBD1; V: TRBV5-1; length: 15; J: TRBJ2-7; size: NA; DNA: TGCGCCAGCAGCTCCGGACAGGGTTGGAGCTACGAGCAGTACTTC; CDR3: CASSSGQGWSYEQYF
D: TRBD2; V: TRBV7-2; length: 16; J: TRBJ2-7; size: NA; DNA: TGTGCCAGCAGCTTAGTGGCGGGAGGGATTTCCTACGAGCAGTACTTC; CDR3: CASSLVAGGISYEQYF
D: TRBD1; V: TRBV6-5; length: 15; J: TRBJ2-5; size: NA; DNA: TGTGCCAGCAGTCCCGGGACAGGGGGAGGAGAGACCCAGTACTTC; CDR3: CASSPGTGGGETQYF
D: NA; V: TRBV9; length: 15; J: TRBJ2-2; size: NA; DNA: TGTGCCAGCAGCGTCTGGGCCTCGAACACCGGGGAGCTGTTTTTT; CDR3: CASSVWASNTGELFF
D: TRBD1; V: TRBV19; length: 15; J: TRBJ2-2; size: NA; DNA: TGTGCCAGTAGTGGGACAGCTACGAACACCGGGGAGCTGTTTTTT; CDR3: CASSGTATNTGELFF
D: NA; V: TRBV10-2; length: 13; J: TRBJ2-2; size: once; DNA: TGCGCCAGCAGGACAGGGAACACCGGGGAGCTGTTTTTT; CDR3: CASRTGNTGELFF
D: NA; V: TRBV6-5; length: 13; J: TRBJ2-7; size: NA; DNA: TGTGCCAGCAGGAAGACTATCTCCTACGAGCAGTACTTC; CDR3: CASRKTISYEQYF
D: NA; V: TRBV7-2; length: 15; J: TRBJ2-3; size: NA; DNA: TGTGCCAGCAGCCCCGGGGTTCCGGGCACAGATACGCAGTATTTT; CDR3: CASSPGVPGTDTQYF
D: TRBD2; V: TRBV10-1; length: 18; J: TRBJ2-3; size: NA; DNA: TGCGCCAGCAGCCCCGTCCCGGGACTAGCGGGACTCACAGATACGCAGTATTTT; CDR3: CASSPVPGLAGLTDTQYF
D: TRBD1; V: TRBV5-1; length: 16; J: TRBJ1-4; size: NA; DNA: TGCGCCAGCAGCATCGGACAGGGGGCGCATCTTGAAAAACTGTTTTTT; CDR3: CASSIGQGAHLEKLFF
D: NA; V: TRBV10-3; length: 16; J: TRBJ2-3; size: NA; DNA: TGTGCCATCAGTGAGTCGGGTCAGGGTATTGCAGATACGCAGTATTTT; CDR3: CAISESGQGIADTQYF
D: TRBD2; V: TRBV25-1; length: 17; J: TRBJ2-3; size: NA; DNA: TGTGCCAGCAGTGAATATATAGGAGCGGGAGGGAAAGATACGCAGTATTTT; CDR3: CASSEYIGAGGKDTQYF
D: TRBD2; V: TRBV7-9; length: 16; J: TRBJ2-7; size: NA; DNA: TGTGCCAGCAGTCGTTTGCAGGCGAGCGGGAGCTACGAGCAGTACTTC; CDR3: CASSRLQASGSYEQYF
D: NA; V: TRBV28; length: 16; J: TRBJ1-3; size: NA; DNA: TGTGCCAGCAGTTTAGGGTACGACAGAGGTGGAAACACCATATATTTT; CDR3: CASSLGYDRGGNTIYF
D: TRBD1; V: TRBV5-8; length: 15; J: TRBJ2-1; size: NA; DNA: TGTGCCAGCAGCGAGGACAGGGCCGCTTCCAATGAGCAGTTCTTC; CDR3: CASSEDRAASNEQFF
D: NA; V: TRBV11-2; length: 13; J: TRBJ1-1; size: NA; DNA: TGTGCCAGCAGCCTCGGCCGGGACACTGAAGCTTTCTTT; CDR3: CASSLGRDTEAFF
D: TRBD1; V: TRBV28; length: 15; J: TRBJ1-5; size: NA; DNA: TGTGCCAGCAAGGGGACAGGGAACGACTATCAGCCCCAGCATTTT; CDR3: CASKGTGNDYQPQHF
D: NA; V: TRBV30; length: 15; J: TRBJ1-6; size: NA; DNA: TGTGCCTGGAGTCTCGGGGTGTCCTATAATTCACCCCTCCACTTT; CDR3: CAWSLGVSYNSPLHF
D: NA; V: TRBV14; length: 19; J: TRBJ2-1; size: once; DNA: TGTGCCAGCAGCCAAGGGCCAGGGACCGGAGCGGGCCTAAGCAATGAGCAGTTCTTC; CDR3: CASSQGPGTGAGLSNEQFF
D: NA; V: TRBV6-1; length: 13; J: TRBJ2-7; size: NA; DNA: TGTGCCAGCAGTGAAGCGTGGCGGGATTTGGGGGACTTC; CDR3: CASSEAWRDLGDF
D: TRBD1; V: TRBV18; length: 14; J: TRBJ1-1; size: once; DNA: TGTGCCAGCTCACCACCATTCCGGGACAGTGAAGCTTTCTTT; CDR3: CASSPPFRDSEAFF
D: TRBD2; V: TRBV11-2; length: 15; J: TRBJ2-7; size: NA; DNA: TGTGCCAGCAGCTTAGGGTGGACTAGCGATTACGAGCAGTACTTC; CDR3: CASSLGWTSDYEQYF
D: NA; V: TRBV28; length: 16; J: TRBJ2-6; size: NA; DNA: TGTGCCAGCAGTCCCTATCTCCCGGGAGGGGCCAACGTCCTGACTTTC; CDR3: CASSPYLPGGANVLTF
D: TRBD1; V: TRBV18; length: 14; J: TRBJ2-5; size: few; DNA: TGTGCCAGCTCACCTAAACAGGGGTTGGAGACCCAGTACTTC; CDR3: CASSPKQGLETQYF
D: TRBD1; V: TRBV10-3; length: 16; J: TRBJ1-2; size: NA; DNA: TGTGCCATCAGTGAGCGTTCCGGGACAGGTACCTATGGCTACACCTTC; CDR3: CAISERSGTGTYGYTF
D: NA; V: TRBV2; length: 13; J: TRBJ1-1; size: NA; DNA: TGTGCCAGCAGTAGGGGGACCGGCACTGAAGCTTTCTTT; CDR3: CASSRGTGTEAFF
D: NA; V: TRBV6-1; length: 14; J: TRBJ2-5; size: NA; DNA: TGTGCCAGCAGTGAGGGAGGTTTACAAGAGACCCAGTACTTC; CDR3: CASSEGGLQETQYF
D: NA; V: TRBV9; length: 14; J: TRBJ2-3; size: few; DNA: TGTGCCAGCAGCCCGGACTGGAGCGCAGATACGCAGTATTTT; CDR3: CASSPDWSADTQYF
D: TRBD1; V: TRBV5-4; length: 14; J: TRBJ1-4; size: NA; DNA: TGTGCCAGCAGCCCGGGACAGTCTAATGAAAAACTGTTTTTT; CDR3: CASSPGQSNEKLFF
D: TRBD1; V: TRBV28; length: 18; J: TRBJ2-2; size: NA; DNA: TGTGCCAGCAGTATTCGTACGGGACAGGGGCGCGTACCCGGGGAGCTGTTTTTT; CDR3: CASSIRTGQGRVPGELFF
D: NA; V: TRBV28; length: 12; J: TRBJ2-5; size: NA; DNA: TGTGCCAGCAGGGGCTTGGTGGAGACCCAGTACTTC; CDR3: CASRGLVETQYF
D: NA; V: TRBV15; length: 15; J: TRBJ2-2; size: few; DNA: TGTGCCACCAGAAGGTCTAGCGAAAGCACCGGGGAGCTGTTTTTT; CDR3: CATRRSSESTGELFF